This TCR beta chain was recovered during a study of radiation and T cells in renal cell carcinoma. Notes on the study in general: Without pretreatment biopsies, baseline tumor clonotype presence was undetermined. In blood, top tumor clones expanded by 2 weeks, shrinking by 4.

Repertoires were generated with immunoSEQ multiplex PCR, while TCRdb's copy carries only in-frame clones and drops some. The profile shows about 150,000 clones, about 85% of them singletons. Time point here: baseline pretreatment blood. Treatment given: 15 Gy SBRT to primary tumor, nephrectomy 4 weeks later. Serial blood draws occurred at baseline and 2 and 4 weeks post-SBRT. Remarks on this clone: What it binds is not known.

Germline CDR1 reads SGHNT; CDR2 reads YYREEE (reference sequence). The V end lost 2 bases, the J end lost 4 bases, and 19 bases lay between the germline ends. The CDR3 runs to 16 residues. This TCR was recovered from a woman in her seventies with renal cell carcinoma. Sequencing was performed on blood, taken from a patient whose treatment included radiotherapy and nephrectomy. This rearrangement joins TRBV5-4 to TRBJ2-7, with D perhaps TRBD1 or TRBD2 (5 bases each). CDR3 coding DNA: TGTGCCAGCAGCTTATTCACGTCCCGGGGCATATACGAGCAGTACTTC. It yields the protein CASSLFTSRGIYEQYF.